A single sample gave rise to the 14 T cell receptor beta chains below, sequenced in a study of blood T cell repertoires in COVID-19. The repertoire was sequenced with immunoSEQ multiplex PCR; TCRdb's copy has only in-frame clones and lacks some. This sample has around 140,000 clones, with around 89% found just once. Source material: peripheral blood. Every receptor here comes from a man in his 70s with active COVID-19.

This clone was detected once. This chain connects TRBV28 to TRBJ2-3; TRBD2 aligns across 12 bases. CDR1 and CDR2 from the germline V gene are MDHEN and SYDVKM. V lost 5 bases and J lost 7; bases outside the gene matches: 10. CDR3 size: 16 residues. CDR3 sequence reads: CASSATTSGGTHTQYF. CDR3 sequence (DNA): TGTGCCAGCAGTGCTACGACTAGCGGGGGAACCCATACGCAGTATTTT.

V is TRBV28 and J is TRBJ2-3, with a tentative D call TRBD1 (6 bases). The V gene's germline CDR1 is MDHEN and CDR2 SYDVKM. V shed 4 bases and J shed 2 bases, with 10 bases lying between them. CDR3 size: 14 residues. CDR3 sequence (DNA): TGTGCCAGCAGTTCGGCAGGGGTCACAGATACGCAGTATTTT. It specifies CASSSAGVTDTQYF.

V gene TRBV28 combines with J gene TRBJ1-6; the D is unclear. Trimming stripped 6 bases from V and 7 bases from J, with 13 bases between. Looked up from germline, CDR1 is MDHEN and CDR2 is SYDVKM. The CDR3 totals 14 residues. The CDR3 loop is CASRLGRRNSPLHF. CDR3 coding DNA: TGTGCCAGCAGGCTAGGACGGAGGAATTCACCCCTCCACTTT.

This chain uses TRBV28 with TRBJ2-2; D might be TRBD1 (5 bases). CDR1 is MDHEN and CDR2 is SYDVKM in the germline V gene. Trimming removed 5 bases at V and 6 bases at J, with 16 bases between. This CDR3 comprises 15 residues. CDR3 nucleotide sequence: TGTGCCAGCAGTCTTAGGCCTCTAGGGGCCGGGGAGCTGTTTTTT. Translating gives CASSLRPLGAGELFF.

CDR3 DNA sequence: TGTGCCAGCAGGATAGCGGGAGGGCCTTACAATGAGCAGTTCTTC. Its translation is CASRIAGGPYNEQFF. This rearrangement joins TRBV6-5 to TRBJ2-1; 11 bases map to TRBD2. Losses at the gene ends were 6 bases for V and 4 bases for J; bases not matched to a gene: 5. The CDR3 has 15 amino acids. Germline V gene data show CDR1 as MNHEY and CDR2 as SVGAGI.

This sequence joins TRBV19 and TRBJ2-3, with D possibly TRBD2 on 7 matching bases. Per germline, CDR1 LNHDA and CDR2 SQIVND (reference sequence). V was cut by 6 bases and J by 1 base, with 14 bases left in between. The CDR3 totals 15 residues. As DNA, the CDR3 is TGTGCCAGTAGCCCCTTGGGGGGGCGCACAGATACGCAGTATTTT. Protein: CASSPLGGRTDTQYF.

The chain joins TRBV6-6 to TRBJ1-5; 10 bases line up with TRBD1. The germline V gene has CDR1 MNHNY and CDR2 SVGAGI (reference sequence). This CDR3 has 14 residues. With 8 bases clipped from V and 2 bases from J, the junction kept 3 bases outside the gene matches. This CDR3 is CASRTGGRNQPQHF. Written as DNA, the CDR3 is TGTGCCAGCCGGACAGGGGGACGCAATCAGCCCCAGCATTTT.

V and J are TRBV5-1 and TRBJ2-1, with unresolved D. Trimming took off 0 bases at V and 0 bases at J, with 4 bases between the two ends. Germline V gene lookup returns CDR1 SGHRS and CDR2 YFSETQ. The CDR3 totals 14 residues. The CDR3 DNA reads as TGCGCCAGCAGCTTGGGTAACTCCTACAATGAGCAGTTCTTC. This codes for CASSLGNSYNEQFF.

V and J are TRBV28 and TRBJ1-5; 7 positions match TRBD1. The CDR3 consists of 14 residues. V lost 6 bases and J lost 3; bases outside the gene matches: 5. Germline loops: CDR1 MDHEN, CDR2 SYDVKM. Written as DNA, the CDR3 is TGTGCCAGCAGAGGGGGGACAGTCAATCAGCCCCAGCATTTT. This codes for CASRGGTVNQPQHF.

The chain carries TRBV2 and TRBJ1-2; weak D call: TRBD1 (5 bases). CDR1 is SNHLY, CDR2 FYNNEI, per germline. V was pared by 0 bases and J by 7 bases, with 15 bases between. The length of the CDR3 is 15 residues. The CDR3 is CASSEAQGLILGYTF. The DNA of the CDR3 is TGTGCCAGCAGTGAAGCGCAGGGTCTTATACTTGGCTACACCTTC.

CDR3 nucleotides: TGTGCCAGCAGGTATAGCCCACCGGGACAGGGGGCCGGTGAGCAGTTCTTC. Amino acids: CASRYSPPGQGAGEQFF. This chain joins TRBV28 and TRBJ2-1, with 12 positions matching TRBD1. The CDR3 contains 17 residues. Trimming removed 6 bases from V and 9 bases from J; junction bases left unmatched: 15. CDR1 and CDR2 (germline): MDHEN, SYDVKM.

The chain uses TRBV28 and TRBJ2-3; D possibly corresponds to TRBD2 (7 bases). From germline, CDR1 is MDHEN and CDR2 SYDVKM. V was clipped by 7 bases and J by 1 base, with 18 bases between them. The CDR3 consists of 16 residues. CDR3 protein: CASTHGGASGTDTQYF. The DNA for the CDR3 is TGTGCCAGCACCCATGGGGGGGCTAGCGGCACAGATACGCAGTATTTT.

This rearrangement joins TRBV25-1 to TRBJ2-7, with 8 bases that match TRBD2. Looked up from germline, CDR1 is MGHDK and CDR2 is SYGVNS. The CDR3 contains 13 residues. V gave up 7 bases and J gave up 2 bases; unmatched junction bases: 4. The CDR3 DNA is TGTGCCAGCAACCCAGCGGGAGCCTACGAGCAGTACTTC. It codes for CASNPAGAYEQYF.

DNA for the CDR3: TGTGCCAGCAGTCGGGACAGATACAACGGGAATGGCTACACCTTC. Its protein product is CASSRDRYNGNGYTF. This chain connects TRBV6-5 to TRBJ1-2; 7 bases map to TRBD1. Trimming at V came to 5 bases and at J to 6 bases, leaving 12 bases not matched to a gene. This CDR3 contains 15 residues. Germline lookup yields CDR1 MNHEY and CDR2 SVGAGI.